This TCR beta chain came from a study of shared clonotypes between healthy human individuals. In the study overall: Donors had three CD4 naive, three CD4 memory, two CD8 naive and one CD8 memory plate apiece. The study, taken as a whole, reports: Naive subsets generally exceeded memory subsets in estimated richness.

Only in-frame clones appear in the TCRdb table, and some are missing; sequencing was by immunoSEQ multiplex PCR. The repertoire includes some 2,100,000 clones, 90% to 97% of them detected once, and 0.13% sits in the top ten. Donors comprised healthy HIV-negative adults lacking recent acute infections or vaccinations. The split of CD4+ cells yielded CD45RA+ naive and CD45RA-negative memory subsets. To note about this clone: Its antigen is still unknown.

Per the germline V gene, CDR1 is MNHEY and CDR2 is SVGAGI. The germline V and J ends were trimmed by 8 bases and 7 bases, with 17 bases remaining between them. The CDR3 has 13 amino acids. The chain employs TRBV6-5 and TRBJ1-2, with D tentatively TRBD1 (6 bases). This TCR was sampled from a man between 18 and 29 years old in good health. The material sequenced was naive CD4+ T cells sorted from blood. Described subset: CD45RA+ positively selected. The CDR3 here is CASSIPGGGGYTF. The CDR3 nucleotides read TGTGCCAGCTCGATCCCCGGGGGCGGTGGCTACACCTTC.